Sequencing of this T cell receptor beta chain was carried out in a study of T cell changes during pregnancy in multiple sclerosis. Sequenced by immunoSEQ multiplex PCR; TCRdb stores in-frame clones only, minus some. The data hold 60,000 to 90,000 clones, with around 89% observed a single time. The CDR3 sequence is 15 residues long. Germline V gives CDR1 MNHEY, CDR2 SVGAGI. The ends were cut back, 6 bases at V and 0 bases at J, with 9 bases in the middle. The sequenced sample was peripheral blood, obtained before pregnancy. This sequence was found in a female donor with multiple sclerosis, enrolled in a pregnancy study. The chain uses TRBV6-5 and TRBJ2-6; unclear D gene. The CDR3 sequence is CASRRHLSGANVLTF. In nucleotides, the CDR3 is TGTGCCAGCAGGAGACACCTCTCTGGGGCCAACGTCCTGACTTTC.